This entry describes one TCR beta chain. Its specificity is not known. TCRdb re-analysed the reads in MiXCR, keeping a single row per CDR3 protein. The sample has over 450,000 distinct CDR3 sequences, roughly 12% seen once. This sample was included in a study of T cell repertoires in cytomegalovirus infection. Study context: A matching HLA type, together with CMV infection, was signaled by public TCR beta signatures. Overall study results and limits: HLA-C-restricted CMV clonotypes gave the most frequent clonotype in two of eight donors.

The CDR3 is made up of 15 amino acids. Germline V gene sequence: CDR1 SGHVT, CDR2 SQSDAQ. Deletions cut 1 base from V and 2 bases from J, with 9 bases between. This chain links TRBV7-4 with TRBJ1-5, with a possible D match to TRBD1 (5 bases). The sequenced material came from PBMCs. The receptor's source is a human donor in good health (CMV status not recorded). Some clones in this sample may be carry-over from other donors' samples. CDR3 sequence reads: CASSLGGEGNQPQHF. CDR3 DNA: TGTGCCAGCAGCTTAGGGGGGGAGGGCAATCAGCCCCAGCATTTT.